The next 5 T cell receptor beta chains were all read from a single sample in a study of blood T cell repertoires in COVID-19 (dated by TCRdb to between 2020 and 2021). Library preparation was by the immunoSEQ multiplex PCR assay. The table was pulled from immuneACCESS by TCRdb, which kept in-frame rearrangements only. Such tables lose some clones; where checked, under half of the loss comes from unresolved V genes, and the rest has no known cause. Counted in this sample were about 110,000 clones; 76% of them appeared once. Of the sample, 3.8% is held by the ten largest clones. Input material: peripheral blood. The receptors shown here come from a woman older than 75 with acute or convalescent COVID-19.

In this sample, this clone turned up a few times. The rearrangement joins TRBV4-1 to TRBJ1-4; D gene unclear. Germline V gene lookup returns CDR1 MGHRA and CDR2 YSYEKL. The CDR3 totals 16 residues. The germline V and J ends were trimmed by 0 bases and 3 bases, with 11 bases remaining between them. The CDR3 bases are TGCGCCAGCAGCCAAGAGCTCCGGGTATCTAATGAAAAACTGTTTTTT. Its translation: CASSQELRVSNEKLFF.

The chain uses TRBV2 and TRBJ2-7, with D uncertain. CDR1 and CDR2 (germline): SNHLY, FYNNEI. Trimming took off 4 bases at V and 2 bases at J, with 3 bases between the two ends. The CDR3 is made up of 11 amino acids. The CDR3 spells CASSAAYEQYF. CDR3 DNA: TGTGCCAGCAGTGCCGCCTACGAGCAGTACTTC.

The chain has TRBV6-2 or TRBV6-3 and TRBJ2-7; TRBD2 agrees at 9 bases. The CDR3 has 15 amino acids. CDR1 is MNHEY, CDR2 SVGEGT, per germline. V was pared by 4 bases and J by 0 bases, with 4 bases of the junction left unmatched. DNA for the CDR3: TGTGCCAGCAGTTCCCAGCGGGAGGTCTCCTACGAGCAGTACTTC. This codes for CASSSQREVSYEQYF.

The chain carries TRBV11-1 and TRBJ1-1; maybe TRBD1 (6 bases). Between the trimmed V and J ends, which lost 5 bases and 6 bases, there was a span of 10 bases. Germline assignment: CDR1 SGHAT and CDR2 FQDESV (reference sequence). The CDR3 contains 12 residues. CDR3: CASSMDSAEAFF. The CDR3 DNA sequence: TGTGCCAGCAGCATGGACAGCGCTGAAGCTTTCTTT.

The chain employs TRBV6-2 or TRBV6-3 and TRBJ2-7; 7 bases match TRBD2. CDR1 is MNHEY and CDR2 is SVGEGT in the germline V gene. The CDR3 totals 18 residues. The V and J ends lost 5 bases and 1 base, in that order; junction bases with no gene match: 17. For the CDR3, the DNA is TGTGCCAGCAGTACCCGGGGCCCCGGGAGGTGGGGATCCTACGAGCAGTACTTC. Translating gives CASSTRGPGRWGSYEQYF.